This T cell receptor beta chain stems from a study of T-cell reconstitution after alpha-beta-depleted transplantation in children. TCRbeta library preparation incorporated unique molecular identifiers. MiXCR, applied by TCRdb to the PCR reads, yields one record per CDR3 protein. The sample holds hundreds of thousands of distinct CDR3 sequences, about 11% seen once. CDR1 is SGHDT, CDR2 YYEEEE, per germline. The J segment lost 7 bases and the V segment lost 0 bases, leaving 12 bases of the junction unmatched. This CDR3 region has 17 residues. The study's findings and limits: T-cell counts and diversity at one year following transplant were attributed mainly to newly produced T cells.

This clonotype has ten or more counts. Its antigen is unknown. The sequence was collected from a child under two years old with acute myeloid leukemia, due to receive a stem cell transplant. Sequences were derived from PBMCs, sampled before TCRalphabeta/CD19-depleted stem cell transplant. This chain links TRBV5-6 with TRBJ2-3; 9 positions match TRBD2. DNA of the CDR3: TGTGCCAGCAGCTTGGTTCCGGTAGCGGGAGTGTTGAATACGCAGTATTTT. This translates into CASSLVPVAGVLNTQYF.